A selection of T cell receptor beta chains follows, all from one sample in a study of control samples from healthy donors and cancer patients. The assay was immunoSEQ multiplex PCR, and TCRdb's table has in-frame clones only and misses some. Among approximately 100,000 clones, 80% to 90% were seen once, and the ten largest hold 7.8%. What was sequenced was blood. The receptors derive from a young man in good health. Each CDR3 is given with its conserved first and last residue. The D gene is left open where the match is weak. Clone size is stated in some rows and not others, as once, few, many or a class when expanded.

d_call	j_call	clone_size	v_call	cdr3_aa	cdr3_nt
TRBD1	TRBJ1-1	NA	TRBV19	CASRPAGTGLTEAFF	TGTGCCAGTAGGCCGGCCGGGACAGGGCTAACTGAAGCTTTCTTT
NA	TRBJ2-5	NA	TRBV4-1	CASSQERGTRRQETQYF	TGCGCCAGCAGCCAAGAAAGGGGGACCAGACGGCAAGAGACCCAGTACTTC
NA	TRBJ2-5	few	TRBV7-2	CASSLGDSSRETQYF	TGTGCCAGCAGCCTCGGCGATTCAAGTCGAGAGACCCAGTACTTC
NA	TRBJ1-2	NA	TRBV19	CASSLTYGYTF	TGTGCCAGTAGCCTGACTTATGGCTACACCTTC
NA	TRBJ2-4	NA	TRBV30	CAWSGGTPRIQYF	TGTGCCTGGAGTGGGGGGACTCCCCGGATTCAGTACTTC
NA	TRBJ1-1	NA	TRBV4-3	CASSQEQGRDTEAFF	TGCGCCAGCAGCCAAGAGCAGGGGAGGGACACTGAAGCTTTCTTT
NA	TRBJ1-5	NA	TRBV6-5	CASSPTLSNQPQHF	TGTGCCAGCAGTCCCACCCTTAGCAATCAGCCCCAGCATTTT
NA	TRBJ2-2	NA	TRBV6-6	CASIQRQYTGELFF	TGTGCCAGCATCCAAAGACAGTACACCGGGGAGCTGTTTTTT
NA	TRBJ1-1	NA	TRBV9	CASSVVGSTNTEAFF	TGTGCCAGCAGCGTAGTAGGATCGACGAACACTGAAGCTTTCTTT
TRBD2	TRBJ2-1	NA	TRBV12-3/TRBV12-4	CASSRNRGDEQFF	TGTGCCAGCAGTCGAAACCGGGGGGATGAGCAGTTCTTC
NA	TRBJ2-3	NA	TRBV5-4	CASSSGPAGTTDTQYF	TGTGCCAGCAGTTCGGGACCGGCGGGTACGACAGATACGCAGTATTTT
NA	TRBJ1-2	NA	TRBV7-6	CASSLVGIHGYTF	TGTGCCAGCAGCTTAGTAGGGATCCATGGCTACACCTTC
TRBD2	TRBJ2-1	NA	TRBV10-2	CASSEGGVAGRNYNEQFF	TGCGCCAGCAGTGAAGGAGGAGTAGCGGGAAGGAATTACAATGAGCAGTTCTTC
TRBD1	TRBJ1-1	NA	TRBV6-5	CASSFRNRGNTEAFF	TGTGCCAGCAGTTTCCGGAACAGGGGGAACACTGAAGCTTTCTTT
TRBD2	TRBJ2-3	NA	TRBV5-1	CASSGVAGGPPTDTQYF	TGCGCCAGCAGCGGGGTAGCGGGAGGGCCTCCGACAGATACGCAGTATTTT
NA	TRBJ1-5	NA	TRBV13	CASSKKGIGANQPQHF	TGTGCCAGCAGCAAAAAAGGAATTGGGGCCAATCAGCCCCAGCATTTT
NA	TRBJ1-1	NA	TRBV9	CASSVVTPVSNGNTEAFF	TGTGCCAGCAGCGTAGTAACCCCAGTATCGAATGGGAACACTGAAGCCTTCTTT
TRBD1	TRBJ2-2	NA	TRBV7-3	CASSLQGATGELFF	TGTGCCAGCAGCTTACAGGGGGCAACGGGGGAGCTGTTTTTT
TRBD2	TRBJ2-7	NA	TRBV27	CASSLLGTSGSYEQYF	TGTGCCAGCAGTTTATTGGGGACTAGCGGGAGTTACGAGCAGTACTTC
TRBD2	TRBJ2-2	NA	TRBV25-1	CASKAGGPGTGELFF	TGTGCCAGCAAGGCGGGAGGGCCCGGCACCGGGGAGCTGTTTTTT
NA	TRBJ2-1	NA	TRBV24-1	CATSDWGASTYNEQFF	TGTGCCACCAGTGATTGGGGGGCTAGCACCTACAATGAGCAGTTCTTC
NA	TRBJ2-4	NA	TRBV7-8	CASSLDVGVAKNIQYF	TGTGCCAGCAGCTTAGACGTAGGAGTAGCCAAAAACATTCAGTACTTC
NA	TRBJ2-1	NA	TRBV27	CASSLASGREQFF	TGTGCCAGCAGTTTAGCTTCAGGGAGGGAGCAGTTCTTC
NA	TRBJ1-1	NA	TRBV3-1/TRBV3-2	CASSQDGRRTEAFF	TGTGCCAGCAGCCAAGATGGACGGAGGACTGAAGCTTTCTTT
NA	TRBJ2-4	NA	TRBV29-1	CSVDDGHF	TGCAGCGTTGACGACGGACACTTC
NA	TRBJ2-7	NA	TRBV27	CASSLIGRTYEQYF	TGTGCCAGCAGTCTCATCGGGCGCACCTACGAGCAGTACTTC
TRBD2	TRBJ2-1	NA	TRBV5-5	CASSLRLAGVNEQFF	TGTGCCAGCAGCTTGCGACTAGCGGGAGTCAATGAGCAGTTCTTC
NA	TRBJ1-1	NA	TRBV9	CASSVKQGTEAFF	TGTGCCAGCAGCGTAAAACAGGGCACTGAAGCTTTCTTT